This T cell receptor (beta chain) was sequenced during a study of blood T cell repertoires in COVID-19. As for the study in general: Both acute and convalescent COVID-19 samples were obtained from the United States, Italy and Spain.

Germline-derived CDR1 and CDR2 are SNHLY and FYNNEI. This CDR3 spans 16 amino acids. Between the trimmed V and J ends, which lost 3 bases and 7 bases, there was a span of 18 bases. Authors' analysis steps: Reference gene primer amplification yielded estimated nucleated cell counts. Repertoires were generated with immunoSEQ multiplex PCR, while TCRdb's copy carries only in-frame clones and drops some. V and J calls plus clone size are reproduced from that table; the DNA served to infer D and trimming. The repertoire holds tens of thousands of clones, with over 60% as singletons. The TCR was taken from a woman of 80 years or more with acute or convalescent COVID-19. The chain carries TRBV2 and TRBJ2-2, with a possible D match to TRBD1 (6 bases). Material: peripheral blood. The DNA of the CDR3 is TGTGCCAGCAGTGAGAGAGCGGCCCGAGGGGGCGGGGAGCTGTTTTTT. It codes for CASSERAARGGGELFF.